One and the same sample provided the 3 T cell receptor beta chains below, sequenced in a study of beta chain features in type 1 diabetes (dated by TCRdb to the late 2010s). General findings and caveats noted by the study authors: A moderate but significant shortening of TCRB CDR3 length was observed in type 1 diabetes patients in all four CD4+ subsets.

These receptors have no known antigen. Libraries were built with the immunoSEQ multiplex PCR assay. The High Capacity cDNA Reverse Transcription Kit was used to reverse transcribe all of the isolated RNA, meaning that expressed TCRB transcripts were what got sequenced. The table was pulled from immuneACCESS by TCRdb, which kept in-frame rearrangements only. Such tables lose some clones; where checked, under half of the loss comes from unresolved V genes, and the rest has no known cause. This sample has 240,000 or so clones in its table, and approximately 15% of those were observed once. Approximately 0.02% of the sample is taken by the ten largest. The sample comprised naive CD4+ T cells from blood. Explained via the paper, the cell subset or site label denotes: true naive CD4+ T cells. These receptors were taken from a man aged 30-40 years with type 1 diabetes.

This clone was observed a handful of times. The chain uses TRBV7-9 and TRBJ1-1; D is possibly TRBD1 (6 bases). The CDR3 consists of 12 residues. The V end lost 5 bases, the J end lost 7 bases, and 11 bases lay between the germline ends. Germline V gene lookup returns CDR1 SEHNR and CDR2 FQNEAQ (reference sequence). The CDR3 nucleotides read TGTGCCAGCAGCCTTATGGACAGTGAAGCTTTCTTT. Translation: CASSLMDSEAFF.

This clone was seen more than once but under ten times. This chain joins TRBV5-1 and TRBJ2-5; TRBD2 aligns across 14 bases. This CDR3 is 17 amino acids long. Trimming at V came to 4 bases and at J to 4 bases, leaving 9 bases not matched to a gene. CDR1 is SGHRS and CDR2 is YFSETQ in the germline V gene. The CDR3 DNA is TGCGCCAGCAGCGCCGGGACTAGCGGGGGCCTCGGAGAGACCCAGTACTTC. It translates to CASSAGTSGGLGETQYF. Full variable domain (missing parts from reference TRBV5-1 and TRBJ2-5): KAGVTQTPRYLIKTRGQQVTLSCSPISGHRSVSWYQQTPGQGLQFLFEYFSETQRNKGNFPGRFSGRQFSNSRSEMNVSTLELGDSALYLCASSAGTSGGLGETQYFGPGTRLLVL.

This clone was observed a single time. This chain links TRBV7-9 with TRBJ1-1, with D possibly being TRBD1 (6 bases). V lost 4 bases and J 3 bases, leaving 9 bases between the germline ends. The CDR3 is 13 residues long. Germline assignment: CDR1 SEHNR and CDR2 FQNEAQ (reference sequence). This CDR3 reads CASSSQGYTEAFF. For the CDR3, the DNA is TGTGCCAGCAGCTCTCAGGGGTACACTGAAGCTTTCTTT. Filled out from reference TRBV7-9 and TRBJ1-1, the complete variable domain reads DTGVSQNPRHKITKRGQNVTFRCDPISEHNRLYWYRQTLGQGPEFLTYFQNEAQLEKSRLLSDRFSAERPKGSFSTLEIQRTEQGDSAMYLCASSSQGYTEAFFGQGTRLTVV.